This T cell receptor beta chain was profiled in a study of human versus mouse CDR3 diversity and MHC coevolution. Libraries were prepared by immunoSEQ multiplex PCR; TCRdb keeps only in-frame clonotypes and omits some of them. The sample holds tens of thousands of clones, approximately 94% seen once. Trimming shortened V by 0 bases and J by 3 bases, and 11 bases separated the two germline ends. Germline values: CDR1 SGDLS, CDR2 YYNGEE. This CDR3 has 15 residues. In this sample, this clone turned up once. No antigen is known for it. Naive CD4 T cells, CD45RO-negative and CD62L-positive, were flow-sorted from PBMCs. General study results and limits: Clonal inequality was lowest in most of the three human donors. Human T cells were selected on over 5 MHC II alleles. By iCHAO1, human TCR beta clonotypes numbered roughly 1.6 million, the most.

Specimen: naive CD4+ T cells from blood. Subset here: CD45RO-negative CD62L-positive naive CD4 T cells. The V gene is TRBV9, the J gene TRBJ2-3, with a possible D match to TRBD2 (5 bases). This sequence was found in a person in their sixties or seventies in good health. CDR3 sequence: CASSVAPSRTDTQYF. CDR3 bases: TGTGCCAGCAGCGTAGCCCCTAGCCGAACAGATACGCAGTATTTT. Combining the CDR3 with reference TRBV9 and TRBJ2-3 gives the whole variable domain DSGVTQTPKHLITATGQRVTLRCSPRSGDLSVYWYQQSLDQGLQFLIQYYNGEERAKGNILERFSAQQFPDLHSELNLSSLELGDSALYFCASSVAPSRTDTQYFGPGTRLTVL.